These 18 T cell receptor beta chains originate from one sample sequenced in a study of human T cells and chemical hapten exposure. TCRdb analysed the RACE reads with MiXCR anew, one entry per CDR3 protein. The data show just over 350,000 distinct CDR3 sequences, around 6% seen once. Specified time point: patch test 2, 6 weeks after DPC sensitization. Specified treatment: therapeutic diphenylcyclopropenone sensitization with weekly scalp DPC. The sequences come from whole blood, collected in connection with sensitization to the hapten diphenylcyclopropenone (DPC). These receptors originate from a woman younger than 35 with alopecia areata. Some clones in this sample may be carry-over from other donors' samples.

The chain carries TRBV9 and TRBJ2-3, with D perhaps matching TRBD2 (5 bases). CDR1 and CDR2 (germline): SGDLS, YYNGEE. V gave up 4 bases and J gave up 0 bases, with 9 bases separating them. There are 14 residues in the CDR3. The CDR3 sequence: CASSPRTSTDTQYF. The CDR3 region has the DNA TGTGCCAGCAGCCCCAGGACTAGCACAGATACGCAGTATTTT.

This chain links TRBV5-4 with TRBJ1-1; TRBD1 might be the D (6 bases). Germline CDR1 SGHNT, CDR2 YYREEE (reference sequence). Trimming took 3 bases from V and 4 from J, leaving 10 bases between them. The CDR3 loop spans 13 amino acids. The chain's CDR3 is CASSSVDSTEAFF. CDR3 in DNA: TGTGCCAGCAGCTCCGTGGACAGCACTGAAGCTTTCTTT.

The sample holds many counts of this clonotype. The genes are TRBV4-3 and TRBJ2-6; 10 positions match TRBD2. The CDR3 loop spans 18 amino acids. Germline V lookup: CDR1 LGHNA, CDR2 YSLEER. Trimming at V came to 2 bases and at J to 1 base, leaving 5 bases not matched to a gene. CDR3 in amino acids: CASSQKFSGGSGANVLTF. As DNA, the CDR3 is TGCGCCAGCAGCCAAAAGTTTAGCGGGGGGTCTGGGGCCAACGTCCTGACTTTC.

This clonotype has ten or more counts. V gene TRBV6-2 or TRBV6-3 combines with J gene TRBJ1-2; weak D call: TRBD1 (6 bases). Germline loops: CDR1 MNHEY, CDR2 SVGEGT. CDR3 length: 15 amino acids. The ends were cut back, 6 bases at V and 8 bases at J, with 22 bases in the middle. CDR3 in amino acids: CASRTQGGLLGGYTF. The CDR3 region has the DNA TGTGCCAGCAGGACACAGGGTGGTTTGCTGGGAGGCTACACCTTC.

The chain has TRBV7-9 and TRBJ1-3; D is undetermined. Germline V gene data show CDR1 as SEHNR and CDR2 as FQNEAQ (reference sequence). V was shortened by 7 bases and J by 0 bases, with 13 bases between the two germline ends. The CDR3 extends over 15 amino acids. The chain's CDR3 is CASTPGSSSGNTIYF. The CDR3 DNA reads TGTGCCAGCACCCCCGGGAGCAGCTCTGGAAACACCATATATTTT.

In its sample, this clonotype was seen a few times. The V call is TRBV12-3 or TRBV12-4, the J call TRBJ2-2; perhaps TRBD1 as D (6 bases). Trimming shortened V by 6 bases and J by 7 bases, and 15 bases separated the two germline ends. There are 14 residues in the CDR3. DNA for the CDR3: TGTGCCAGCAGCTCATGGCGGACAGTCGGGGAGCTGTTTTTT. Translated, it gives CASSSWRTVGELFF.

This clonotype was picked up many times. The chain links TRBV6-5 to TRBJ1-1; no clear D. Trimming shortened V by 2 bases and J by 1 base, and 5 bases separated the two germline ends. Germline V gene lookup returns CDR1 MNHEY and CDR2 SVGAGI. The CDR3 spans 13 residues. The CDR3 DNA reads as TGTGCCAGCAGTTACACAAGGAACACTGAAGCTTTCTTT. It translates to CASSYTRNTEAFF.

This clonotype was detected a few times. The rearrangement joins TRBV2 to TRBJ1-6; D gene unclear. There are 14 residues in the CDR3. Germline V gives CDR1 SNHLY, CDR2 FYNNEI. V was pared by 4 bases and J by 6 bases, with 10 bases between. This CDR3 is CASSGPRSNSPLHF. The CDR3 region has the DNA TGTGCCAGCAGTGGACCTAGGTCTAATTCACCCCTCCACTTT.

With respect to this clonotype: This may stem from a read error, because a much larger clone lies one nucleotide away. The chain uses TRBV9 and TRBJ2-7; a weak D match, TRBD1 (5 bases). CDR3 length equals 16 residues. The germline CDR1 and CDR2 sequences are SGDLS and YYNGEE. CDR3 DNA sequence: TGTGCCAGCAGCGTAGGCTTAGACAGCCGGATCTACAAGCAGTACTTC. Protein sequence: CASSVGLDSRIYKQYF.

The CDR3 nucleotides are TGCGCCAGCAGCTTGGAGGGCGTCGGTTACGAGCAGTACTTC. It encodes CASSLEGVGYEQYF. The V and J genes are TRBV5-1 and TRBJ2-7, with D unresolved. Trimming removed 0 bases at V and 4 bases at J, with 11 bases between. The V gene's germline CDR1 is SGHRS and CDR2 YFSETQ. The length of the CDR3 is 14 residues.

This clonotype was observed a handful of times. V gene TRBV3-1 combines with J gene TRBJ2-5; the D gene is possibly TRBD2 (6 bases). V was shortened by 4 bases and J by 5 bases, with 26 bases between the two germline ends. The CDR3 is 18 residues long. Looked up from germline, CDR1 is LGHDT and CDR2 is YNNKEL (reference sequence). CDR3 bases: TGTGCCAGCAGCCGACCCCGACGGGCTGTAGCGGAGGATGAGACCCAGTACTTC. Translating it yields CASSRPRRAVAEDETQYF.

This clonotype was counted a few times. The genes are TRBV14 and TRBJ1-1; possibly TRBD1 for D (5 bases). Germline V gene sequence: CDR1 SGHDN, CDR2 FVKESK. The V gene lost 4 bases and the J gene lost 8 bases, with 17 bases spanning the gap. This CDR3 has 14 amino acids. The CDR3 DNA sequence: TGTGCCAGCAGCCTCACTGCGGGTAGGGGCGAAGCTTTCTTT. It encodes CASSLTAGRGEAFF.

This clonotype was counted a few times. V and J are TRBV6-5 and TRBJ2-1; TRBD1 aligns across 8 bases. Trimming cost V 0 bases and J 4 bases; bases outside gene matches: 2. The length of the CDR3 is 15 residues. CDR1 is MNHEY and CDR2 is SVGAGI in the germline V gene. The DNA of the CDR3 is TGTGCCAGCAGTTACTCGTGGGACAGGTACAATGAGCAGTTCTTC. Translating it yields CASSYSWDRYNEQFF.

This clonotype was counted between two and nine times. V usage is TRBV7-9 and J usage is TRBJ2-2; 7 bases map to TRBD1. The CDR3 loop spans 16 amino acids. From germline, CDR1 is SEHNR and CDR2 FQNEAQ (reference sequence). V shed 5 bases, J shed 0 bases, and the junction held 6 bases outside the gene matches. The CDR3 is CASSLGQAPNTGELFF. The DNA for the CDR3 is TGTGCCAGCAGCCTAGGACAGGCCCCGAACACCGGGGAGCTGTTTTTT. Complete variable domain (other parts from reference TRBV7-9 and TRBJ2-2): DTGVSQNPRHKITKRGQNVTFRCDPISEHNRLYWYRQTLGQGPEFLTYFQNEAQLEKSRLLSDRFSAERPKGSFSTLEIQRTEQGDSAMYLCASSLGQAPNTGELFFGEGSRLTVL.

This clonotype was seen ten or more times. This chain links TRBV11-1 with TRBJ2-1; D is uncertain. Germline assignment: CDR1 SGHAT and CDR2 FQDESV (reference sequence). CDR3 size: 16 residues. Trimming stripped 6 bases from V and 5 bases from J, with 20 bases between. CDR3 protein: CASRSPSTTLNNEQFF. The CDR3 DNA reads TGTGCCAGCAGGTCACCGTCTACCACTCTAAACAATGAGCAGTTCTTC.

This clonotype has a count of ten or more. The chain links TRBV18 to TRBJ1-5; D gene uncertain. V lost 0 bases and J 0 bases, leaving 6 bases between the germline ends. This CDR3 is built from 15 residues. CDR1 and CDR2 (germline): KGHSH, LQKENI. The DNA of the CDR3 is TGTGCCAGCTCACCACCCGGGGATAGCAATCAGCCCCAGCATTTT. This encodes CASSPPGDSNQPQHF.

This chain links TRBV5-4 with TRBJ2-3, with a tentative D call TRBD2 (6 bases). V lost 3 bases and J lost 10, with 15 bases in between. The CDR3 runs 13 residues. Germline V lookup: CDR1 SGHNT, CDR2 YYREEE (reference sequence). The chain's CDR3 is CASSSALTRAQYF. Here the CDR3 DNA reads TGTGCCAGCAGCTCCGCCCTGACTAGGGCGCAGTATTTT.

The sample holds many counts of this clonotype. The gene calls are TRBV4-2 and TRBJ2-3; TRBD1 agrees at 8 bases. V trimming: 0 bases; J trimming: 4 bases; junction bases outside the gene matches: 9. Germline lookup yields CDR1 LGHNA and CDR2 YNFKEQ. The CDR3 is made up of 17 amino acids. The CDR3 sequence: CASSQEIGDRHSDTQYF. The CDR3 coding sequence is TGTGCCAGCAGCCAAGAAATTGGGGACAGGCATTCAGATACGCAGTATTTT.